A selection of T cell receptor beta chains follows, all from one sample in a study of cytomegalovirus exposure and HLA in healthy donors. Produced via immunoSEQ multiplex PCR; TCRdb's table is partial and in-frame only. The top ten clones hold about 2.2% of a sample with around 200,000 clones, around 85% of them seen once. Sequenced: PBMCs. All receptors come from a woman between 50 and 59 years old in good health and CMV-seronegative. Each CDR3 is given with its conserved first and last residue. Fields, in order: CDR3 length, J gene, V gene, D gene, clone size, CDR3 DNA, CDR3 protein. A D gene is named only where the DNA matches it firmly. Only part of the rows carry a size: once, few, many, or a class if the clone is expanded.

>15|TRBJ1-5|TRBV28|NA|once
TGTGCCAGCAGTTTTCGCAACAGGCCAAATCAGCCCCAGCATTTT
CASSFRNRPNQPQHF
>14|TRBJ1-5|TRBV19|NA|NA
TGTGCCAGCCAAGACAGAAATAGCAATCAGCCCCAGCATTTT
CASQDRNSNQPQHF
>16|TRBJ2-7|TRBV7-6|TRBD2|NA
TGTGCCAGCAGCCCACTAGGGACTAGCGCTTCCTACGAGCAGTACTTC
CASSPLGTSASYEQYF
>13|TRBJ2-4|TRBV6-5|NA|NA
TGTGCCAACAATACAGGAATCAAAAACATTCAGTACTTC
CANNTGIKNIQYF
>14|TRBJ2-7|TRBV27|NA|NA
TGTGCCAGCACCATCTCGGACAGCTCCTACGAGCAGTACTTC
CASTISDSSYEQYF
>15|TRBJ2-7|TRBV18|NA|NA
TGTGCCAGCTCGGCGGGATCCTTGGGTCCTGCCGAGCAGTACTTC
CASSAGSLGPAEQYF
>17|TRBJ1-4|TRBV6-1|NA|once
TGTACCAGCAGTGAGGGGACCTTTGCGGGGCTTAATGAAAAACTGTTTTTT
CTSSEGTFAGLNEKLFF
>15|TRBJ1-2|TRBV19|NA|NA
TGTGCCAGTAGTACCGACAGGAGGATTGTATATGGCTACACCTTC
CASSTDRRIVYGYTF
>15|TRBJ2-5|TRBV7-9|TRBD2|NA
TGTGCCAGCAGCTTAGCGGGAGGGCCGATGGAGACCCAGTACTTC
CASSLAGGPMETQYF
>15|TRBJ1-1|TRBV30|NA|NA
TGTGCCTGGAGCTTGGGGGGGGGATCGAACACTGAAGCTTTCTTT
CAWSLGGGSNTEAFF
>14|TRBJ2-3|TRBV19|NA|NA
TGTGCCAGTAGCGAGCGGAGCAGCACAGATACGCAGTATTTT
CASSERSSTDTQYF
>16|TRBJ2-1|TRBV5-4|TRBD2|NA
TGTGCCAGCAGCCTTAAGGGGAGGGAATTATACAATGAGCAGTTCTTC
CASSLKGRELYNEQFF
>16|TRBJ2-1|TRBV28|TRBD2|NA
TGTGCCAGCGACCGGATAGGTGGCGGGAGGACCAATGAGCAGTTCTTC
CASDRIGGGRTNEQFF
>17|TRBJ2-2|TRBV9|TRBD2|NA
TGTGCCAGCAGCGGGGGACTAGCGGGCCTGAACACCGGGGAGCTGTTTTTT
CASSGGLAGLNTGELFF
>14|TRBJ1-1|TRBV5-1|TRBD1|NA
TGCGCCAGCAGCCCCGGGACAGGAGGAACTGAAGCTTTCTTT
CASSPGTGGTEAFF
>13|TRBJ1-5|TRBV6-5|TRBD1|NA
TGTGCCAGCAGTCAGGGGGCATGGCAGCCCCAGCATTTT
CASSQGAWQPQHF
>12|TRBJ2-5|TRBV6-5|NA|NA
TGTGCCAGCAGTTCCTTCCAAGAGACCCAGTACTTC
CASSSFQETQYF
>15|TRBJ1-2|TRBV19|NA|NA
TGTGCCAGTAACAATGGGCAGGGATCTAACTATGGCTACACCTTC
CASNNGQGSNYGYTF
>14|TRBJ2-7|TRBV4-3|TRBD1|few
TGCGCCAGCAGCAACGGACAGGGGTCCTACGAGCAGTACTTC
CASSNGQGSYEQYF
>18|TRBJ2-7|TRBV4-1|TRBD2|NA
TGCGCCAGCAGCCACCAGACAAGCGGGAGGGCCCGCTCCTACGAGCAGTACTTC
CASSHQTSGRARSYEQYF
>13|TRBJ2-3|TRBV30|TRBD1|NA
TGTGCCTGGTCGCCAGGGGGCATGGATACGCAGTATTTT
CAWSPGGMDTQYF
>18|TRBJ2-1|TRBV7-9|NA|NA
NA
CASSYRGGEGSGPLWQFF
>14|TRBJ1-1|TRBV6-4|NA|NA
TGTGCCAGCAGTGCCGAACAGCAGGACACTGAAGCTTTCTTT
CASSAEQQDTEAFF
>12|TRBJ1-1|TRBV30|TRBD1|NA
TGTGCCTGGAGTGCGACAGGGGGCAGATCTTTCTTT
CAWSATGGRSFF
>13|TRBJ1-2|TRBV28|TRBD1|NA
TGTGCCAGCAGCCTTGACAGGGTAAAAGGCTACACCTTC
CASSLDRVKGYTF
>14|TRBJ2-5|TRBV7-8|NA|NA
TGTGCCAGCAGCTCAGAAGGGGGAATTGAGACCCAGTACTTC
CASSSEGGIETQYF
>16|TRBJ2-1|TRBV4-1|TRBD2|NA
TGCGCCAGCAGTGTTAGTGGAGTAGCGGGATATGGTGAGCAGTTCTTC
CASSVSGVAGYGEQFF
>12|TRBJ1-1|TRBV11-2|NA|NA
TGTGCCAGCAGCCCGCGGACACCCGAAGCTTTCTTT
CASSPRTPEAFF
>13|TRBJ1-2|TRBV29-1|TRBD1|NA
TGCAGCGTTGTTACAGGGGCGGGGTATGGCTACACCTTC
CSVVTGAGYGYTF
>13|TRBJ2-3|TRBV4-3|NA|NA
TGCGCCAGCAGCCAAGAGTGGAGGGATACGCAGTATTTT
CASSQEWRDTQYF
>17|TRBJ1-3|TRBV12-5|NA|NA
TGTGCTAGTGGCTCAACTTACCCGGACAGCTCTGGAAACACCATATATTTT
CASGSTYPDSSGNTIYF
>17|TRBJ1-2|TRBV28|TRBD1|NA
TGTGCCAACAGTTGGTCCGGGACAGGGGAGTTCGGCTATGGCTACACCTTC
CANSWSGTGEFGYGYTF
>16|TRBJ1-4|TRBV19|NA|NA
TGTGCCAGTAGTTCGATATCCACACGGGCTAATGAAAAACTGTTTTTT
CASSSISTRANEKLFF
>15|TRBJ2-7|TRBV6-5|NA|NA
TGTGCCAGCAGTCTCGAATACAGGTTACAGCACGAGCAGTACTTC
CASSLEYRLQHEQYF
>14|TRBJ2-7|TRBV28|TRBD1|NA
TGTGCCAGCAGTTTTAGGACAGGGACCATCGAGCAGTACTTC
CASSFRTGTIEQYF
>12|TRBJ2-7|TRBV28|NA|NA
TGTGCCAGCAGTCCGCCCGGTTACGAGCAGTACTTC
CASSPPGYEQYF
>15|TRBJ2-1|TRBV6-5|TRBD2|NA
TGTGCCAGCAGCCGGACTAGCGAACCTTACAATGAGCAGTTCTTC
CASSRTSEPYNEQFF
>15|TRBJ1-2|TRBV5-1|TRBD1|NA
TGCGCCACCCCTTGGGACAGGGCCGATAGCTATGGCTACACCTTC
CATPWDRADSYGYTF
>16|TRBJ2-3|TRBV5-1|TRBD2|NA
TGCGCCAGCAGCCTCAAGAGCGGGAGGGGCACAGATACGCAGTATTTT
CASSLKSGRGTDTQYF
>15|TRBJ1-2|TRBV28|TRBD1|NA
TGTGCCAGCAGGGAGCCGGGACAGACACACTATGGCTACACCTTC
CASREPGQTHYGYTF
>15|TRBJ1-1|TRBV7-9|NA|NA
TGTGCCAGCAGCTTAGTCGGGGGTATGAACACTGAAGCTTTCTTT
CASSLVGGMNTEAFF
>13|TRBJ2-7|TRBV27|NA|once
TGTGCCAGCAGTTTGGCCAGATCCTACGAGCAGTACTTC
CASSLARSYEQYF
>16|TRBJ1-1|TRBV7-8|TRBD1|NA
TGTGCCAGCAGCTTAGCGCTAGGGGGACAGGGGAACTTAGCTTTCTTT
CASSLALGGQGNLAFF
>17|TRBJ2-1|TRBV4-1|NA|NA
TGCGCCAGCAGCCAAGCGTGGGGGGTGGGTCCCTACAATGAGCAGTTCTTC
CASSQAWGVGPYNEQFF
>15|TRBJ1-1|TRBV12-1|NA|NA
TGTGCCAGCAGCTTTGGGGGGCGGGGGTTCACTGAAGCTTTCTTT
CASSFGGRGFTEAFF
>14|TRBJ1-4|TRBV7-2|NA|NA
TGTGCCAGCAGCTTAGCGGACTTGGATGAAAAACTGTTTTTT
CASSLADLDEKLFF
>15|TRBJ2-7|TRBV4-1|NA|NA
TGCGCCAGCAGCCAAGATGAGGGAGACGGCTACGAGCAGTACTTC
CASSQDEGDGYEQYF
>15|TRBJ2-1|TRBV25-1|TRBD2|once
TGTGCCAGCAGTGCGAAAGCGGGGCGGGACAATGAGCAGTTCTTC
CASSAKAGRDNEQFF
>13|TRBJ1-2|TRBV7-8|NA|NA
TGTGCCAGCAGCTCCTCCGGGATGGGCGGCTACACCTTC
CASSSSGMGGYTF
>15|TRBJ2-7|TRBV29-1|TRBD1|once
TGCAGCGTTGAAGATCCCCACAGGGGTTCCTACGAGCAGTACTTC
CSVEDPHRGSYEQYF
>14|TRBJ2-7|TRBV11-2|TRBD2|NA
TGTGCCAGCAGCTTCCCTAGCGGAACCTACGAGCAGTACTTC
CASSFPSGTYEQYF
>14|TRBJ1-1|TRBV7-2|NA|NA
TGTGCCAGCAGCCTGGGACAACTGAACACTGAAGCTTTCTTT
CASSLGQLNTEAFF
>12|TRBJ1-2|TRBV27|TRBD1|NA
TGTGCCAGCAGTTCGGCAGGGGGCGGCTACACCTTC
CASSSAGGGYTF